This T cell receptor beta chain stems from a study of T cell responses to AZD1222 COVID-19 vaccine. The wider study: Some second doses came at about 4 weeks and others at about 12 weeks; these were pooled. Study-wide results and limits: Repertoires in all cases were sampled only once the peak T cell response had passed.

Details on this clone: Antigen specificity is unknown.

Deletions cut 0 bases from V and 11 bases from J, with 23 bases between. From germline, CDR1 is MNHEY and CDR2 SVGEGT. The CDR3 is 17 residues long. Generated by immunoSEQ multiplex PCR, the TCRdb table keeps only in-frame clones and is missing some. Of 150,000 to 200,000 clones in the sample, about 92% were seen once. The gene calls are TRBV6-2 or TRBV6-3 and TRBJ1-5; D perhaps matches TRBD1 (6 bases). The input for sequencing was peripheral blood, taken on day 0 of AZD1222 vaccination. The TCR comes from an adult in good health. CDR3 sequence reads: CASSYSSSGKGGRSQHF. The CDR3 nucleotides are TGTGCCAGCAGTTACTCATCTTCAGGGAAGGGGGGAAGGTCCCAGCATTTT.